The sequence of this T cell receptor beta chain was determined in a study of neurological immune-mediated disorders. The output of every sequencing run, over 180 million TCR-beta sequences, came from 15-18 subjects. TCRdb itself ran the 5' RACE reads through MiXCR, one entry per CDR3 protein. The data show around 60,000 distinct CDR3 sequences, with over 8.5% seen just once and approximately 6.6% held by the top ten. This clonotype appeared many times. Documented time point: longitudinal time-point 1 (baseline). Unsorted libraries used 2 million PBMCs kept at -80 degrees C. The CDR3 totals 16 residues. Germline values: CDR1 SGHRS, CDR2 YFSETQ. V was pared by 4 bases and J by 0 bases, with 15 bases between.

The V and J genes are TRBV5-1 and TRBJ2-3; D not certain. The TCR was taken from a male donor with HTLV-1-associated myelopathy (HAM/TSP). The sequenced material came from PBMCs. As DNA, the CDR3 is TGCGCCAGCAGCATAGGACGCCGACCTAGCACAGATACGCAGTATTTT. It yields the protein CASSIGRRPSTDTQYF.